These T cell receptor beta chains were read from a single sample in a study. TCRdb fed the RT-PCR reads into MiXCR, producing one record per CDR3 protein. The sample shows fewer than 800,000 distinct CDR3 sequences, approximately 15% of them seen only once. Sequenced sample: memory CD4+ T cells from blood. The receptors shown here come from a female donor in good health, serving as a healthy control. The CDR3 runs from the conserved cysteine through the conserved F or W. The D gene is left open where the match is weak. Only some rows state a clone size, as once, few, many or a class for expanded clones.

>-|few|TRBV6-6|TRBJ2-7
CASSTRGEQYF
TGTGCCAGCAGCACTCGGGGCGAGCAGTACTTC
>TRBD1|few|TRBV7-2|TRBJ2-7
CASSLKGTGTYEQYF
TGTGCCAGCAGCTTAAAAGGGACAGGGACCTACGAGCAGTACTTC
>-|-|TRBV6-1|TRBJ2-7
CALGVRSSYEQYF
TGTGCCTTAGGAGTCCGGAGCTCCTACGAGCAGTACTTC
>-|-|TRBV7-2|TRBJ1-2
CASSPTGTSTNYGYTF
TGTGCCAGCAGCCCTACAGGGACCTCCACTAACTATGGCTACACCTTC
>-|many|TRBV5-1|TRBJ2-7
CASSLGDPGTYEQYF
TGCGCCAGCAGCTTGGGAGACCCCGGGACCTACGAGCAGTACTTC
>-|few|TRBV5-5|TRBJ1-5
CASSLAAGTNQPQHF
TGTGCCAGCAGCTTGGCGGCAGGCACAAATCAGCCCCAGCATTTT
>-|few|TRBV9|TRBJ2-5
CASSARWGAGETQYF
TGTGCCAGCAGCGCCCGATGGGGGGCCGGAGAGACCCAGTACTTC
>-|many|TRBV6-5|TRBJ2-1
CASSLSGRNEQFF
TGTGCCAGCAGCCTCTCGGGGCGTAATGAGCAGTTCTTC
>-|-|TRBV4-1|TRBJ2-2
CASSQALSREAAGELFF
TGCGCCAGCAGCCAAGCTCTAAGCAGGGAAGCAGCCGGGGAGCTGTTTTTT
>TRBD1|few|TRBV5-4|TRBJ1-1
CASSRGQGKNTEAFF
TGTGCCAGCAGTCGGGGACAGGGAAAAAACACTGAAGCTTTCTTT
>-|-|TRBV7-3|TRBJ1-1
CASGTLNKNTEAFF
TGTGCCAGCGGAACTCTTAATAAGAACACTGAAGCTTTCTTT
>-|-|TRBV2|TRBJ2-1
CASSRDGNNEQFF
TGTGCCAGCAGTCGGGACGGAAACAATGAGCAGTTCTTC
>TRBD1|-|TRBV7-2|TRBJ1-1
CASSWDRVQAFF
TGTGCCAGCAGCTGGGACAGGGTTCAAGCTTTCTTT
>-|many|TRBV7-3|TRBJ1-6
CASSLRRNSPLHF
TGTGCCAGCAGCTTGCGGCGGAATTCACCCCTCCACTTT
>TRBD2|few|TRBV5-1|TRBJ2-7
CASSVREGYEQYF
TGCGCCAGCAGCGTCAGGGAGGGGTACGAGCAGTACTTC
>TRBD2|-|TRBV30|TRBJ2-3
CAWSLGLGDDTQYF
TGTGCCTGGAGTCTAGGACTAGGAGACGATACGCAGTATTTT
>-|-|TRBV6-1|TRBJ1-2
CASTLNQDPNYGYTF
TGTGCCAGCACCCTGAACCAGGACCCTAACTATGGCTACACCTTC
>-|many|TRBV10-2|TRBJ2-1
CASGLEAYNEQFF
TGCGCCAGCGGGCTAGAGGCCTACAATGAGCAGTTCTTC
>-|-|TRBV10-3|TRBJ2-5
CAIRGEVETQYF
TGTGCCATCAGGGGGGAAGTAGAGACCCAGTACTTC
>-|-|TRBV20-1|TRBJ1-5
CSASALRTGNQPQHF
TGCAGTGCTAGCGCCCTCAGGACAGGCAATCAGCCCCAGCATTTT
>TRBD1|-|TRBV20-1|TRBJ1-6
CSARDRIGGTGSPLHF
TGCAGTGCTAGAGATAGGATAGGCGGGACAGGGTCACCCCTCCACTTT
>-|few|TRBV7-2|TRBJ2-5
CASSLDYGNQETQYF
TGTGCCAGCAGCTTAGATTACGGTAACCAAGAGACCCAGTACTTC
>-|-|TRBV21-1|TRBJ2-7
CASSKGQTSGGTYEQYF
TGTGCCAGCAGCAAAGGGCAGACTAGCGGGGGAACCTACGAGCAGTACTTC